Listed here is a single TCR beta chain. This sample was taken from a study of T cell changes during pregnancy in multiple sclerosis. Generated by immunoSEQ multiplex PCR, the TCRdb table keeps only in-frame clones and is missing some. The table shows fewer than 20,000 clones, with 80% to 90% occurring only once. Germline V CDR1 and CDR2: SNHLY, FYNNEI. The CDR3 loop spans 16 amino acids. V shed 6 bases, J shed 1 base, and the junction held 9 bases outside the gene matches. The genes are TRBV2 and TRBJ1-5; TRBD1 aligns across 7 bases. Sequenced here: CD8+ T cells from peripheral blood mononuclear cells, sampled in the third trimester of pregnancy. The sequence derives from a female donor in good health, enrolled as a control in a pregnancy study. CDR3 region: CASSELDRVSNQPQHF. In nucleotides, the CDR3 is TGTGCCAGCAGCGAGCTAGACAGGGTGAGCAATCAGCCCCAGCATTTT.